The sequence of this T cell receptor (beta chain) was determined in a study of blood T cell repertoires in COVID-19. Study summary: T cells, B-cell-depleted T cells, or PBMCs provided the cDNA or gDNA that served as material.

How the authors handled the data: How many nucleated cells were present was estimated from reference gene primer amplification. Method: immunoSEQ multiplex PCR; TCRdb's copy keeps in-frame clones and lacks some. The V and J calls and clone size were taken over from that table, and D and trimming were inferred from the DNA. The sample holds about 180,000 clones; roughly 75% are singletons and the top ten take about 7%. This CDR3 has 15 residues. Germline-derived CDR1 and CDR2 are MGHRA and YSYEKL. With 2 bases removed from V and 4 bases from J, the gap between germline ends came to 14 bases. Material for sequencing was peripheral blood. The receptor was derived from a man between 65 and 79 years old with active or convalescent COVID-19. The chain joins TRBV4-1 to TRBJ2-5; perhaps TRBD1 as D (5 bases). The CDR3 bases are TGCGCCAGCAGCCAACAGGGATTTGGGCGAGAGACCCAGTACTTC. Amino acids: CASSQQGFGRETQYF.